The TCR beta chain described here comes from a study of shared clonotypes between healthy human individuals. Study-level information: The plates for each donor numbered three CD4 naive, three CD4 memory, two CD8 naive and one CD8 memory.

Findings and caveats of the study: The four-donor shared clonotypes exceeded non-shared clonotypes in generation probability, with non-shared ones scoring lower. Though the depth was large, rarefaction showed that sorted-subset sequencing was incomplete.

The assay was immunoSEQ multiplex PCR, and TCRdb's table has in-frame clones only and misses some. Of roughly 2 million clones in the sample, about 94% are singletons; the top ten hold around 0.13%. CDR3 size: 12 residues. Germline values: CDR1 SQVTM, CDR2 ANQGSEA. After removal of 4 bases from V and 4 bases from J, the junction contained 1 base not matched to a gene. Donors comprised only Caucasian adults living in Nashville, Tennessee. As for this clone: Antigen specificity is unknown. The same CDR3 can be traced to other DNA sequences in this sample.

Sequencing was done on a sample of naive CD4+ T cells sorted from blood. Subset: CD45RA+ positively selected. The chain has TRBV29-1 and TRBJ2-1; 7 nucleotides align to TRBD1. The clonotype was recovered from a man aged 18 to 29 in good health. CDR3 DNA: TGCAGCGTTGGACAGGGATACAATGAGCAGTTCTTC. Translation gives CSVGQGYNEQFF.